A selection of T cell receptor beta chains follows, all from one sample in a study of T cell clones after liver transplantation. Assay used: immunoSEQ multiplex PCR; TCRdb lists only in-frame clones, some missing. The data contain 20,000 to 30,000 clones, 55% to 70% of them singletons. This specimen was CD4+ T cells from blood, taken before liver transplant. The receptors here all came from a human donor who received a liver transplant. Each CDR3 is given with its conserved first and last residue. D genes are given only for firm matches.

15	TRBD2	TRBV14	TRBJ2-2	CASSLAGGGTGELFF
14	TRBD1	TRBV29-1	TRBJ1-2	CSVEMTGGDYGYTF
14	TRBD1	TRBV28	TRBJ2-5	CASRTTGEAETQYF
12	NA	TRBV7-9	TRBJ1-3	CASSYSGNTIYF
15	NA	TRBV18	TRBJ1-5	CASSPAGSGVQPQHF
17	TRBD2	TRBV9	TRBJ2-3	CASSVDPPGLVADTQYF
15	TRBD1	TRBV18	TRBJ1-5	CASSPGTAINQPQHF
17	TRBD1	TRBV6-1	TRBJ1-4	CASSDAGGASTNEKLFF
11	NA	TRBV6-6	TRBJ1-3	CASRGGNTIYF
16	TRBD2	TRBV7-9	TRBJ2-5	CASSPRGLAGAETQYF
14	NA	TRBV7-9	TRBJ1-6	CASSLANYGSPLHF
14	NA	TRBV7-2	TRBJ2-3	CASSQDLGTDTQYF
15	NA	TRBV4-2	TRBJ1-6	CASSQEDGYNSPLHF
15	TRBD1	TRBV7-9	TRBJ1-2	CASNNPGTGVYGYTF
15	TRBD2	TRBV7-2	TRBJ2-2	CASSTSAGGTGELFF
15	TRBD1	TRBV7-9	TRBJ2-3	CASSLDRGYTDTQYF
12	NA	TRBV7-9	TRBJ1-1	CASSLLNTEAFF
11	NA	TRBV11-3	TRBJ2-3	CASSLLDTQYF
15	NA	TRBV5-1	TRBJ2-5	CASSLGRTGKETQYF
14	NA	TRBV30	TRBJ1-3	CAWKDSRSGNTIYF
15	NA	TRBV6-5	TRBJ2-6	CASRAAGTGANVLTF
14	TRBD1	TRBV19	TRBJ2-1	CASAQGDFYNEQFF
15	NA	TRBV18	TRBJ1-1	CASSPEHLGDTEAFF
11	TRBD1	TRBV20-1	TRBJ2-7	CSARVGDRQYF
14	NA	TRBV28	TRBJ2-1	CASRGASRFNEQFF
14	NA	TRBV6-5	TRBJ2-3	CASRKETSTDTQYF
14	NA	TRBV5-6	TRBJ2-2	CASSLGQNTGELFF
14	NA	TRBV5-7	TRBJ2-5	CASSLAGVYETQYF
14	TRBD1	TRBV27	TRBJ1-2	CASRPGGSDYGYTF
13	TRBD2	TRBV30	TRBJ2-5	CAWSTSGGKTQYF
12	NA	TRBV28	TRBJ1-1	CASRWGATEAFF
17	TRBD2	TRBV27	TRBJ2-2	CASSFNRGGARTGELFF
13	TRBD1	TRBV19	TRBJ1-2	CASKDRGVYGYTF
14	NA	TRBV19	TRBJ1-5	CASSIDRSNQPQHF
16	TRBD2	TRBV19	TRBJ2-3	CASGPLLADLTDTQYF
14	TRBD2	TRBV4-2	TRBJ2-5	CASSPTSEQETQYF
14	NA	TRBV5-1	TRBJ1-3	CASSLEGTGNTIYF
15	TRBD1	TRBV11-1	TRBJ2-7	CASSPSDRGQVEQYF
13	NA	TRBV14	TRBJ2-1	CASSQEPDSGQFF
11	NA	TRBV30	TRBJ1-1	CAWNRNTEAFF
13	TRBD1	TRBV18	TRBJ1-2	CASSPGTDYGYTF
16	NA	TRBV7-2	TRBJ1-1	CASSLGEGRSNTEAFF